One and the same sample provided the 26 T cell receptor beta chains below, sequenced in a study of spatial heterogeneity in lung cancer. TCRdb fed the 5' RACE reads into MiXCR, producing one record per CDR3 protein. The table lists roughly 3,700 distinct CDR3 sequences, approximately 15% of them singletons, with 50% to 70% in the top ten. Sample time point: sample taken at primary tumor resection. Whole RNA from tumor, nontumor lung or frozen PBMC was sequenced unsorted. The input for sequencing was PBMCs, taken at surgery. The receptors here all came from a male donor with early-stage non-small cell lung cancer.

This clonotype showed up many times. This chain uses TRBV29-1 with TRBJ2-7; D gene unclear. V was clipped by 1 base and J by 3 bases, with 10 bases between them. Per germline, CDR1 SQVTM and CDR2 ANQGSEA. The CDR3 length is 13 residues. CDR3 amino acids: CSVEGGLLYEQYF. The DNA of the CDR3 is TGCAGCGTTGAAGGAGGCTTACTCTACGAGCAGTACTTC.

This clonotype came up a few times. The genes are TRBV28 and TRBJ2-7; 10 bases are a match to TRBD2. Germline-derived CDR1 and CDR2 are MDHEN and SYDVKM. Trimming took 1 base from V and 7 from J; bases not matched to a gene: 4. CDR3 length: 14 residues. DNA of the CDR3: TGTGCCAGCAGTTTATTAGCGGGGGGCAGGGAGCAGTACTTC. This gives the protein CASSLLAGGREQYF.

The DNA for the CDR3 is TGTGCCAGCAAATCAGATCTGAACACCGGGGAGCTGTTTTTT. Translation: CASKSDLNTGELFF. The J gene is TRBJ2-2, the V gene TRBV6-8; D unclear. Between the trimmed V and J ends, which lost 7 bases and 1 base, there was a span of 10 bases. The germline CDR1 and CDR2 sequences are MNHGY and SAAAGT. The CDR3 covers 14 residues.

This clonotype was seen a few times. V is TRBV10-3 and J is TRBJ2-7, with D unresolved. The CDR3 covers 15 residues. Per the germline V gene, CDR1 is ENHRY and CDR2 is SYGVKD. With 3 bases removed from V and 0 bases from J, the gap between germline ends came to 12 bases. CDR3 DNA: TGTGCCATCAGTGAAGTTGCCCGCGCCTCCTACGAGCAGTACTTC. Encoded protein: CAISEVARASYEQYF.

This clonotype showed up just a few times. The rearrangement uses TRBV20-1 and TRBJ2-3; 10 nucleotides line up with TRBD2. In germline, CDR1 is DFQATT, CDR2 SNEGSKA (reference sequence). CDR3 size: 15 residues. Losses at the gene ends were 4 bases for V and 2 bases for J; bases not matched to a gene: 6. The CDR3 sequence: CSATRTSGNTDTQYF. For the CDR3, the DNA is TGCAGTGCTACTCGGACTAGCGGTAACACAGATACGCAGTATTTT.

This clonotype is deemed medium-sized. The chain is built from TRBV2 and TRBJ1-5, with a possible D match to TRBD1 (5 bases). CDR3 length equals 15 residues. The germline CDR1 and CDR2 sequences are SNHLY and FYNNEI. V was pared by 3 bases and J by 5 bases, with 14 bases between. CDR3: CASSDREERDQPQHF. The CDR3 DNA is TGTGCCAGCAGTGACAGGGAGGAAAGGGATCAGCCCCAGCATTTT.

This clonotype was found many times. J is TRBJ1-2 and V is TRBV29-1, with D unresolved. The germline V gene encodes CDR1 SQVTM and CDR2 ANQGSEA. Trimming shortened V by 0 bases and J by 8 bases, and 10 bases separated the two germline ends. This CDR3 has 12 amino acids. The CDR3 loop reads CSVEDLREGYTF. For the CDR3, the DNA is TGCAGCGTTGAAGATTTGAGGGAAGGCTACACCTTC. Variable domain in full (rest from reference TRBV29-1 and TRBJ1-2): SAVISQKPSRDICQRGTSLTIQCQVDSQVTMMFWYRQQPGQSLTLIATANQGSEATYESGFVIDKFPISRPNLTFSTLTVSNMSPEDSSIYLCSVEDLREGYTFGSGTRLTVV.

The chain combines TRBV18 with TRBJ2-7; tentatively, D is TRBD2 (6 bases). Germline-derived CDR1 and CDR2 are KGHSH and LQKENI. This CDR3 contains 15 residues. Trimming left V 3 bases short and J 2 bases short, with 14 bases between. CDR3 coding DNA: TGTGCCAGCTCACCCCCAGGCGGGGCAGCCTACGAGCAGTACTTC. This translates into CASSPPGGAAYEQYF.

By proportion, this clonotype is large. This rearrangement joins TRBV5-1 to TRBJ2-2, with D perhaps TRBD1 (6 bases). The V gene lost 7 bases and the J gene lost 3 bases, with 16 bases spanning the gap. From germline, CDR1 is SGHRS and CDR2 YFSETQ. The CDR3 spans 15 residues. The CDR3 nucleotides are TGCGCCAGCGGGGTACGGGCAGGGGACACCGGGGAGCTGTTTTTT. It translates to CASGVRAGDTGELFF.

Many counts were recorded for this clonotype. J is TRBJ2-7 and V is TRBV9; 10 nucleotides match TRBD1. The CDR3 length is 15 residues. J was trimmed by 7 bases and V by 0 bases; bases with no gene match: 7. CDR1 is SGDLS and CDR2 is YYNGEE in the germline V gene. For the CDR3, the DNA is TGTGCCAGCAGCGTAGCTGGGACAGGGGATGAAGAGCAGTACTTC. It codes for CASSVAGTGDEEQYF.

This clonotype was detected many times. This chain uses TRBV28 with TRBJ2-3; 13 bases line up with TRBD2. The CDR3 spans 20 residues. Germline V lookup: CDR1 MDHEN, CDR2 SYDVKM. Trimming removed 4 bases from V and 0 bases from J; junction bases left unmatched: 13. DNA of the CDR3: TGTGCCAGCAGTTCCCGTCACCGGGGACTAGCGGGACATAGCACAGATACGCAGTATTTT. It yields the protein CASSSRHRGLAGHSTDTQYF.

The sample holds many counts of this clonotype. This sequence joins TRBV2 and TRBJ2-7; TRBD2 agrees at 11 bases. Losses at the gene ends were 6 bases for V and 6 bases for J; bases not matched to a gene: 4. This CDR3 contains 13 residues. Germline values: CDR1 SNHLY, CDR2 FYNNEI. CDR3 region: CASRTSGTPEQYF. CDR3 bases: TGTGCCAGCAGGACTAGCGGGACCCCCGAGCAGTACTTC.

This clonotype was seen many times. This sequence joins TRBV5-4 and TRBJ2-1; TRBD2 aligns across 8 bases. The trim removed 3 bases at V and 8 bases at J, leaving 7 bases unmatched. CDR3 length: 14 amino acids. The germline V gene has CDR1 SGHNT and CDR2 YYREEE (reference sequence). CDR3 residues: CASSYVAGGHEQFF. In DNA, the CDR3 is TGTGCCAGCAGCTACGTGGCGGGAGGCCATGAGCAGTTCTTC.

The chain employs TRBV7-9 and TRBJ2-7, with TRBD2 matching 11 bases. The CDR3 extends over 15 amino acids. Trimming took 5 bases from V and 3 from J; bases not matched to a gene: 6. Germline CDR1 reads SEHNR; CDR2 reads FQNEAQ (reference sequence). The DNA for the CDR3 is TGTGCCAGCAGCGCACGCGGGACTAGCGGCTACGAGCAGTACTTC. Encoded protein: CASSARGTSGYEQYF. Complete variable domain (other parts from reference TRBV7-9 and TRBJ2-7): DTGVSQNPRHKITKRGQNVTFRCDPISEHNRLYWYRQTLGQGPEFLTYFQNEAQLEKSRLLSDRFSAERPKGSFSTLEIQRTEQGDSAMYLCASSARGTSGYEQYFGPGTRLTVT.

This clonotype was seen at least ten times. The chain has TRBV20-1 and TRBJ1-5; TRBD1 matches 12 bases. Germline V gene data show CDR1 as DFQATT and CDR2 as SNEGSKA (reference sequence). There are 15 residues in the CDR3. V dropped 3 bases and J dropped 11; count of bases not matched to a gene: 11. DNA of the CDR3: TGCAGTGCTAGGGGGGACAGGGGGCGTAATGTGGCCCAGCATTTT. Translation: CSARGDRGRNVAQHF.

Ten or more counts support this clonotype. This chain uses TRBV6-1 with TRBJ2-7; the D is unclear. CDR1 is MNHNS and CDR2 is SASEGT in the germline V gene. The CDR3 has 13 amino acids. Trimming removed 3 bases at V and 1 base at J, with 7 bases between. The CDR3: CASSDRISYEQYF. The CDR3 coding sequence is TGTGCCAGCAGTGATAGGATTTCCTACGAGCAGTACTTC.

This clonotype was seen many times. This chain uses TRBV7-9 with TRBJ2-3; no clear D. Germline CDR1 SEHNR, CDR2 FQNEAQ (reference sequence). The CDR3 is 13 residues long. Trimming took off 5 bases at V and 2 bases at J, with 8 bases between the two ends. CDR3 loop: CASSPANTDTQYF. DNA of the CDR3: TGTGCCAGCAGCCCCGCCAACACAGATACGCAGTATTTT.

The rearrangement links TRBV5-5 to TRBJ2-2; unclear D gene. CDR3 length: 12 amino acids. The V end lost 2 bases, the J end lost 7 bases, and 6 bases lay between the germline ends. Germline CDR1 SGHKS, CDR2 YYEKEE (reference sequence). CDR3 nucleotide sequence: TGTGCCAGCAGCTTCCTCGGCGGGGAGCTGTTTTTT. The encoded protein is CASSFLGGELFF.

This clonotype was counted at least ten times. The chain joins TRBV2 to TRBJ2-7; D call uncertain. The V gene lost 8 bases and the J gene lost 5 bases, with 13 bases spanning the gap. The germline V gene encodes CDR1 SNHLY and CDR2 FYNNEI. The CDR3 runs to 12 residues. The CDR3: CASHLPIDEQYF. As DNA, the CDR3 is TGTGCCAGCCACCTACCTATCGACGAGCAGTACTTC.

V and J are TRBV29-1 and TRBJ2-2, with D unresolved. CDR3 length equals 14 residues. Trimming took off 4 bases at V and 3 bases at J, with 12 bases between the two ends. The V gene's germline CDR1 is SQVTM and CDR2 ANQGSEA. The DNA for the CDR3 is TGCAGCGTTGCACCGGGCTTCGACACCGGGGAGCTGTTTTTT. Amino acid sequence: CSVAPGFDTGELFF.

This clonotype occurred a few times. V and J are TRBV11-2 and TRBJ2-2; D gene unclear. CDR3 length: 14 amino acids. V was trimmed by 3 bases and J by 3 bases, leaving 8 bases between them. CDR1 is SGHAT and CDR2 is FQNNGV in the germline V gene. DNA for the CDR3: TGTGCCAGCAGCTTGTATTGGGACACCGGGGAGCTGTTTTTT. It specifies CASSLYWDTGELFF. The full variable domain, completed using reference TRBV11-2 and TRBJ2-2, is EAGVAQSPRYKIIEKRQSVAFWCNPISGHATLYWYQQILGQGPKLLIQFQNNGVVDDSQLPKDRFSAERLKGVDSTLKIQPAKLEDSAVYLCASSLYWDTGELFFGEGSRLTVL.

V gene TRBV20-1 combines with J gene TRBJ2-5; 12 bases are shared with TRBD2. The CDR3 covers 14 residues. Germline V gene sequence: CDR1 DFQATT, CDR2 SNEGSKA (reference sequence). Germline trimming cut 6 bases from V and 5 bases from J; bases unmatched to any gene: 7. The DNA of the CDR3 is TGCAGTGCCCCGGGACTAGCGGGTGATGAGACCCAGTACTTC. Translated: CSAPGLAGDETQYF.

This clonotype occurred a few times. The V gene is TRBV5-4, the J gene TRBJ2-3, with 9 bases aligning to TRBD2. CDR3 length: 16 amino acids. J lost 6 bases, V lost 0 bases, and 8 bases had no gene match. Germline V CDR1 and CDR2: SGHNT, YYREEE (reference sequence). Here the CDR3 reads CASSLVASGTRDTQYF. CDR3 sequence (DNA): TGTGCCAGCAGCTTGGTGGCTAGCGGGACGAGGGATACGCAGTATTTT.

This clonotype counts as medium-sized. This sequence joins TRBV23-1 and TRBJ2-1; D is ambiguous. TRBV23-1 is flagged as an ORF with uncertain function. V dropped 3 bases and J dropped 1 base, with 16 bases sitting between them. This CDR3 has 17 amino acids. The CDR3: CASSHPQQDGSYNEQFF. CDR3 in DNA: TGCGCCAGCAGTCACCCCCAACAAGACGGTTCCTACAATGAGCAGTTCTTC.

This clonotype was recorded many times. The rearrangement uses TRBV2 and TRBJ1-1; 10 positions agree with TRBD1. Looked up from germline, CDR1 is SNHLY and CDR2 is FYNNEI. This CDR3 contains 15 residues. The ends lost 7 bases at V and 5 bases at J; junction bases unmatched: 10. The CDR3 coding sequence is TGTGCCAGCAAGAGGGACAGGGGCCGAACAACTGAAGCTTTCTTT. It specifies CASKRDRGRTTEAFF. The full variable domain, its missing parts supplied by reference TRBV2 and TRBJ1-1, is EPEVTQTPSHQVTQMGQEVILRCVPISNHLYFYWYRQILGQKVEFLVSFYNNEISEKSEIFDDQFSVERPDGSNFTLKIRSTKLEDSAMYFCASKRDRGRTTEAFFGQGTRLTVV.

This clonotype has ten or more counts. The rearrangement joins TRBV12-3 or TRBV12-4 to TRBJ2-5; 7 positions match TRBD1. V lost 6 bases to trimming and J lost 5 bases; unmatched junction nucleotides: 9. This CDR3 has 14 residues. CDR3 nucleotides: TGTGCCAGCAGCCCGACAGGGCAGGGGGAGACCCAGTACTTC. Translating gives CASSPTGQGETQYF.